This section outlines one T cell receptor beta chain sequence together with its context. Produced via immunoSEQ multiplex PCR; TCRdb's table is partial and in-frame only. The sample has 120,000 to 150,000 clones; about 92% are singletons. Unmatched junction bases numbered 6, after V lost 6 bases and J lost 6 bases. The CDR3 is 15 amino acids. Germline assignment: CDR1 ENHRY and CDR2 SYGVKD. The data were taken from a study of blood T cell repertoires in COVID-19. The sequence was collected from a human donor in a cohort sampled during active COVID-19. Sequences were obtained from peripheral blood. The chain employs TRBV10-3 and TRBJ2-1; TRBD2 agrees at 12 bases. CDR3 coding DNA: TGTGCCATCAGCACGACTAGCGGGGGTCTCAATGAGCAGTTCTTC. Protein product: CAISTTSGGLNEQFF.